Detailed here is one T cell receptor beta chain. The protocol was immunoSEQ multiplex PCR, while the TCRdb copy is restricted to in-frame clones and leaves out a portion. The table shows nearly 1,000,000 clones, with roughly 72% occurring only once. The V gene's germline CDR1 is SGHVS and CDR2 FNYEAQ. The CDR3 spans 15 residues. Unmatched junction bases numbered 7, after V lost 6 bases and J lost 6 bases. These data come from a study of shared clonotypes between healthy human individuals. The chain uses TRBV7-6 and TRBJ2-1, with TRBD2 identical over 11 bases. What was sequenced was memory CD4+ T cells sorted from blood. Subset given: CD45RA-negative fraction. This receptor was identified in a man younger than 30 in good health. The CDR3 DNA reads as TGTGCCAGCAGTACGGAACTAGCGGGAGTCAATGAGCAGTTCTTC. Protein: CASSTELAGVNEQFF.